This is a list of T cell receptor beta chains from one sample in a study of blood T cell repertoires in COVID-19. Profiling relied on immunoSEQ multiplex PCR, and the TCRdb table lists in-frame clones only, not all of them. The sample shows 50,000 to 75,000 clones, 90% to 95% of them seen only once. Sequencing was done on a sample of peripheral blood. These receptors were taken from a man between 50 and 59 years old with active COVID-19. Both conserved end residues are part of each CDR3.

j_gene: TRBJ1-1
v_gene: TRBV5-1
CDR3aa: CASSLEGPQANTEAFF

j_gene: TRBJ1-3
v_gene: TRBV7-8
CDR3aa: CASSLRGPGYGNTIYF

j_gene: TRBJ2-7
v_gene: TRBV18
CDR3aa: CASSPQDISYEQYF

j_gene: TRBJ1-2
v_gene: TRBV28
CDR3aa: CASSKRSGGYTF

j_gene: TRBJ1-1
v_gene: TRBV28
CDR3aa: CASTRPGRKVNTEAFF

j_gene: TRBJ1-1
v_gene: TRBV19
CDR3aa: CASSIRTGGTEAFF

j_gene: TRBJ2-5
v_gene: TRBV27
CDR3aa: CASTSRTAQETQYF

j_gene: TRBJ1-5
v_gene: TRBV10-1
CDR3aa: CASRGKIDTDQPQHF

j_gene: TRBJ1-3
v_gene: TRBV15
CDR3aa: CATSRGDRGSGNTIYF

j_gene: TRBJ2-2
v_gene: TRBV18
CDR3aa: CASAGEVGELFF

j_gene: TRBJ2-6
v_gene: TRBV5-4
CDR3aa: CASSVTGANVLTF

j_gene: TRBJ1-2
v_gene: TRBV24-1
CDR3aa: CATSEPTGYGYTF

j_gene: TRBJ2-7
v_gene: TRBV19
CDR3aa: CASSIEGGYEQYF

j_gene: TRBJ2-5
v_gene: TRBV19
CDR3aa: CASSGLGQGRETQYF

j_gene: TRBJ2-7
v_gene: TRBV9
CDR3aa: CASSVGRTGSYEQYF

j_gene: TRBJ2-7
v_gene: TRBV27
CDR3aa: CASSSIKLAGNYEQYF

j_gene: TRBJ2-1
v_gene: TRBV6-2/TRBV6-3
CDR3aa: CASSQPPSFHEQFF

j_gene: TRBJ2-7
v_gene: TRBV28
CDR3aa: CASSPAGAYEQYF

j_gene: TRBJ1-6
v_gene: TRBV7-2
CDR3aa: CASSLNLVNNSPLHF

j_gene: TRBJ1-3
v_gene: TRBV7-3
CDR3aa: CASSLGRIGSGNTIYF

j_gene: TRBJ2-5
v_gene: TRBV7-9
CDR3aa: CASSLDSLSGTQYF

j_gene: TRBJ1-1
v_gene: TRBV4-2
CDR3aa: CASSQEGREAFF

j_gene: TRBJ2-7
v_gene: TRBV5-1
CDR3aa: CASSGTLAGAHEQYF

j_gene: TRBJ2-1
v_gene: TRBV28
CDR3aa: CASSLLVAGSSYNEQFF

j_gene: TRBJ2-7
v_gene: TRBV21-1
CDR3aa: CASSNPRDSYEQYF

j_gene: TRBJ1-1
v_gene: TRBV9
CDR3aa: CASSVGITVEDTEAFF

j_gene: TRBJ2-7
v_gene: TRBV23-1
CDR3aa: CASSQTVLFFLAGEVFYEQYF

j_gene: TRBJ2-6
v_gene: TRBV4-1
CDR3aa: CASRQGIFSGANVLTF

j_gene: TRBJ2-7
v_gene: TRBV30
CDR3aa: CAWTRPRSPYEQYF

j_gene: TRBJ1-1
v_gene: TRBV6-5
CDR3aa: CASSYIGANTEAFF

j_gene: TRBJ2-1
v_gene: TRBV2
CDR3aa: CASSPGQGNYNEQFF

j_gene: TRBJ2-3
v_gene: TRBV28
CDR3aa: CASGELAGVGNTQYF

j_gene: TRBJ2-1
v_gene: TRBV21-1
CDR3aa: CASSKVCECNEQFF

j_gene: TRBJ1-2
v_gene: TRBV18
CDR3aa: CASSPGQGFRNYGYTF

j_gene: TRBJ1-5
v_gene: TRBV6-4
CDR3aa: CVGRTQPQHF

j_gene: TRBJ2-5
v_gene: TRBV7-3
CDR3aa: CASSISGRETQYF

j_gene: TRBJ2-5
v_gene: TRBV9
CDR3aa: CASSGAGQETQYF

j_gene: TRBJ1-1
v_gene: TRBV11-1
CDR3aa: CASSYGQGPTEAFF

j_gene: TRBJ2-7
v_gene: TRBV12-3/TRBV12-4
CDR3aa: CASSFRYEQYF

j_gene: TRBJ1-2
v_gene: TRBV27
CDR3aa: CASSFRGLSNYGYTF

j_gene: TRBJ2-3
v_gene: TRBV9
CDR3aa: CASTRDREDTQYF

j_gene: TRBJ2-7
v_gene: TRBV7-2
CDR3aa: CASSSPPGGYEQYF

j_gene: TRBJ2-7
v_gene: TRBV25-1
CDR3aa: CASGGETGAFEQYF

j_gene: TRBJ2-7
v_gene: TRBV6-4
CDR3aa: CASSGSGSRHEQYF

j_gene: TRBJ2-1
v_gene: TRBV10-1
CDR3aa: CASQAHRGNEQFF

j_gene: TRBJ2-2
v_gene: TRBV9
CDR3aa: CASSVVAGELFF

j_gene: TRBJ2-5
v_gene: TRBV4-1
CDR3aa: CASSQLGRETQYF

j_gene: TRBJ2-5
v_gene: TRBV4-1
CDR3aa: CASSQRDRDETQYF

j_gene: TRBJ1-1
v_gene: TRBV28
CDR3aa: CASSNEDRANTEAFF

j_gene: TRBJ1-1
v_gene: TRBV29-1
CDR3aa: CSAAKSTGSTEAFF

j_gene: TRBJ2-4
v_gene: TRBV19
CDR3aa: CASSIGPQVTSGGLPRNIQYF

j_gene: TRBJ2-1
v_gene: TRBV21-1
CDR3aa: CASSSGGDPYNEQFF

j_gene: TRBJ1-5
v_gene: TRBV5-3
CDR3aa: CARSVRDRVNQPQHF

j_gene: TRBJ1-2
v_gene: TRBV3-1/TRBV3-2
CDR3aa: CASSSDSYGYTF

j_gene: TRBJ2-7
v_gene: TRBV2
CDR3aa: CASSVSGGYEQYF

j_gene: TRBJ2-7
v_gene: TRBV10-3
CDR3aa: CAISREGEQYF

j_gene: TRBJ1-1
v_gene: TRBV4-2
CDR3aa: CASSRLGQGWSEAFF

j_gene: TRBJ2-5
v_gene: TRBV5-4
CDR3aa: CASSPTSGGGLETQYF

j_gene: TRBJ2-1
v_gene: TRBV5-1
CDR3aa: CASSFQGAYNEQFF

j_gene: TRBJ2-7
v_gene: TRBV5-1
CDR3aa: CASSQNRWLAGSYEQYF